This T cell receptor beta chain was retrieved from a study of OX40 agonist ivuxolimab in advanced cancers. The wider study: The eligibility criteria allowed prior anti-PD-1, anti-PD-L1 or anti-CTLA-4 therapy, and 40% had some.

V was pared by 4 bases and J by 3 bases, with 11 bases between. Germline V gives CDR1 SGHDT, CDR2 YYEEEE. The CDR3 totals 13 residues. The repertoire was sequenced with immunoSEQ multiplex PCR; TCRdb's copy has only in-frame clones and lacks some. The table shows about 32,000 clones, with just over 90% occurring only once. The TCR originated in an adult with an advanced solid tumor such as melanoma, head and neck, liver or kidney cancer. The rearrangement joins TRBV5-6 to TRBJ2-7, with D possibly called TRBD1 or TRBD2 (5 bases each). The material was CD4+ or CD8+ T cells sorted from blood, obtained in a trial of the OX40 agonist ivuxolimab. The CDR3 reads CASSMGRSYEQYF. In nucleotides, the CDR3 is TGTGCCAGCAGCATGGGACGTAGCTACGAGCAGTACTTC.